Below, 24 T cell receptor beta chains from the same sample are listed, as sequenced in a study of blood T cell repertoires in COVID-19 (TCRdb year 2020). The library was built by means of the immunoSEQ multiplex PCR assay. Not all clones reach the TCRdb copy of this immuneACCESS table, which keeps in-frame sequences only. Checked studies attribute under half of the gap to unresolved V genes and leave the rest unexplained. The sample includes 55,000 to 80,000 clones, with roughly 88% observed a single time. The ten largest clones add up to around 1.5% of the sample. The specimen sequenced was peripheral blood. Every receptor here comes from a human donor in a cohort sampled during active COVID-19.

The V gene is TRBV24-1, the J gene TRBJ2-7; D may be TRBD1 (6 bases). From germline, CDR1 is KGHDR and CDR2 SFDVKD. This CDR3 has 13 amino acids. V was cut by 4 bases and J by 3 bases, with 9 bases left in between. CDR3 coding DNA: TGTGCCACCAGTGACCCGGACAGCTACGAGCAGTACTTC. Encoded protein: CATSDPDSYEQYF.

This chain connects TRBV27 to TRBJ1-2; a possible D gene is TRBD1 (6 bases). The CDR3 covers 13 residues. Germline V gene lookup returns CDR1 MNHEY and CDR2 SMNVEV (reference sequence). Between the trimmed V and J ends, which lost 4 bases and 3 bases, there was a span of 9 bases. CDR3 DNA: TGTGCCAGCAGTTACAGGGTCGACTATGGCTACACCTTC. Translated, it gives CASSYRVDYGYTF.

The chain carries TRBV7-9 and TRBJ2-1; D may be TRBD2 (6 bases). The CDR3 is 15 amino acids. Trimming pared 1 base from V and 7 bases from J, leaving 14 bases between. The germline V gene has CDR1 SEHNR and CDR2 FQNEAQ (reference sequence). The CDR3 loop is CASSLVTGESNEQFF. CDR3 DNA: TGTGCCAGCAGCTTAGTTACGGGAGAAAGTAATGAGCAGTTCTTC.

This clone was observed a handful of times. The chain employs TRBV13 and TRBJ1-5, with 7 bases matching TRBD1. CDR1 and CDR2 from the germline V gene are PRHDT and FYEKMQ (reference sequence). Trimming took 0 bases from V and 4 from J; bases not matched to a gene: 6. The CDR3 sequence is 16 residues long. CDR3 coding DNA: TGTGCCAGCAGCTTAGGCCGTTCAGGGGGGAATCAGCCCCAGCATTTT. Amino acid sequence: CASSLGRSGGNQPQHF.

The rearrangement links TRBV3-1 (or the pseudogene TRBV3-2) to TRBJ1-2; possibly TRBD1 for D (6 bases). CDR1 is LGHDT and CDR2 is YNNKEL in the germline V gene (reference sequence). The CDR3 consists of 13 residues. Trimming removed 2 bases from V and 3 bases from J, with 7 bases in between. The CDR3 here is CASSQSGDYGYTF. The CDR3 DNA is TGTGCCAGCAGCCAATCAGGGGACTATGGCTACACCTTC.

The chain couples TRBV28 to TRBJ2-5; 8 bases fit TRBD1. Germline V gives CDR1 MDHEN, CDR2 SYDVKM. V trimming: 6 bases; J trimming: 5 bases; junction bases outside the gene matches: 5. The CDR3 spans 13 residues. The CDR3 region has the DNA TGTGCCAGCAGGCGCACAGGGGGGGAGACCCAGTACTTC. It encodes CASRRTGGETQYF.

The rearrangement links TRBV10-1 to TRBJ2-1, with a weak D call TRBD1 (5 bases). The CDR3 runs 16 residues. The germline V and J ends were trimmed by 0 bases and 0 bases, with 9 bases remaining between them. Germline V lookup: CDR1 WNHNN, CDR2 SYGVQD (reference sequence). The CDR3 bases are TGCGCCAGCAGTGAGTCTAGGGGCAGCTCCTACAATGAGCAGTTCTTC. This gives the protein CASSESRGSSYNEQFF.

V gene TRBV6-5 combines with J gene TRBJ2-7, with 7 bases that match TRBD1. CDR3 length: 15 amino acids. Germline V gene sequence: CDR1 MNHEY, CDR2 SVGAGI. The ends lost 5 bases at V and 0 bases at J; junction bases unmatched: 7. The CDR3 region has the DNA TGTGCCAGCAGTCTGGGGACAGCTCTCTCCTACGAGCAGTACTTC. Residues: CASSLGTALSYEQYF.

This clone was seen only once. The chain uses TRBV28 and TRBJ2-3; D uncertain. The germline V and J ends were trimmed by 5 bases and 6 bases, with 6 bases remaining between them. CDR3 size: 11 residues. Per the germline V gene, CDR1 is MDHEN and CDR2 is SYDVKM. The CDR3 spells CASSPLDTQYF. As DNA, the CDR3 is TGTGCCAGCAGTCCTTTGGATACGCAGTATTTT.

This chain joins TRBV15 and TRBJ2-7; TRBD1 might be the D (5 bases). The CDR3 runs to 13 residues. Trimming pared 5 bases from V and 5 bases from J, leaving 13 bases between. Germline assignment: CDR1 LNHNV and CDR2 YYDKDF (reference sequence). CDR3: CATSPTEAHEQYF. CDR3 sequence (DNA): TGTGCCACCAGCCCGACAGAAGCCCACGAGCAGTACTTC.

This sequence joins TRBV9 and TRBJ2-2; D gene uncertain. This CDR3 comprises 12 residues. Germline V lookup: CDR1 SGDLS, CDR2 YYNGEE. Between the trimmed V and J ends, which lost 1 base and 5 bases, there was a span of 3 bases. DNA of the CDR3: TGTGCCAGCAGCGTACAAACCGGGGAGCTGTTTTTT. Its translation is CASSVQTGELFF.

The V and J genes are TRBV5-4 and TRBJ1-3; D is unclear. The CDR3 is 16 residues long. CDR1 and CDR2 from the germline V gene are SGHNT and YYREEE (reference sequence). Trimming stripped 4 bases from V and 0 bases from J, with 14 bases between. CDR3 residues: CASSTIPKSSGNTIYF. The CDR3 DNA reads as TGTGCCAGCAGCACCATACCAAAGAGCTCTGGAAACACCATATATTTT.

This clone occurred once. The rearrangement uses TRBV11-2 and TRBJ2-1; TRBD2 aligns across 11 bases. Germline V gives CDR1 SGHAT, CDR2 FQNNGV. The V segment lost 1 base and the J segment 6 bases; nucleotides outside the gene matches: 2. CDR3 length: 15 amino acids. In nucleotides, the CDR3 is TGTGCCAGCAGCTTAGGACTAGCGGGAATCAATGAGCAGTTCTTC. It translates to CASSLGLAGINEQFF.

Here the CDR3 reads CASSLGGHTQYF. The DNA for the CDR3 is TGTGCCAGCAGCCTCGGAGGGCATACGCAGTATTTT. The V and J genes are TRBV21-1 and TRBJ2-3; the table's D call of TRBD2 was not tested on the DNA. TRBV21-1 is recorded as a pseudogene. The CDR3 has 12 residues.

This clone was seen more than once but under ten times. V and J are TRBV19 and TRBJ1-1; 8 nucleotides agree with TRBD1. Germline assignment: CDR1 LNHDA and CDR2 SQIVND (reference sequence). The CDR3 runs 15 residues. V was pared by 6 bases and J by 0 bases, with 6 bases of the junction left unmatched. CDR3: CASRLTGVLNTEAFF. The CDR3 region has the DNA TGTGCCAGTAGACTGACAGGGGTTTTGAACACTGAAGCTTTCTTT.

J is TRBJ2-1 and V is TRBV10-3, with a possible D match to TRBD2 (5 bases). Trimming took off 5 bases at V and 3 bases at J, with 14 bases between the two ends. CDR1 and CDR2 (germline): ENHRY, SYGVKD. There are 15 residues in the CDR3. In nucleotides, the CDR3 is TGTGCCATCAGTTTTTCCGGGGATTACTACAATGAGCAGTTCTTC. Translated, it gives CAISFSGDYYNEQFF.

This chain connects TRBV5-4 to TRBJ2-5, with 14 bases lining up with TRBD2. The trim removed 3 bases at V and 7 bases at J, leaving 5 bases unmatched. The CDR3 is 15 amino acids. From germline, CDR1 is SGHNT and CDR2 YYREEE (reference sequence). The CDR3 DNA reads as TGTGCCAGCAGCTCCGGGACTAGCGGGAGTGGGACCCAGTACTTC. It translates to CASSSGTSGSGTQYF.

The DNA for the CDR3 is TGTGCCAGCAGCCGTGGGCGAGGGACTAGTAGCCACAATGAGCAGTTCTTC. Its translation: CASSRGRGTSSHNEQFF. The chain combines TRBV11-3 with TRBJ2-1, with 8 bases fitting TRBD2. The CDR3 length is 17 residues. The germline V gene encodes CDR1 SGHNT and CDR2 YENEEA. V gave up 5 bases and J gave up 5 bases; unmatched junction bases: 14.

The rearrangement joins TRBV27 to TRBJ2-7; D possibly corresponds to TRBD2 (5 bases). Germline loops: CDR1 MNHEY, CDR2 SMNVEV (reference sequence). Trimming shortened V by 2 bases and J by 3 bases, and 17 bases separated the two germline ends. The CDR3 runs 16 residues. For the CDR3, the DNA is TGTGCCAGCAGTTTAAGGACTGGGGTATCCATCTACGAGCAGTACTTC. This encodes CASSLRTGVSIYEQYF.

This clone occurred a few times. The gene calls are TRBV5-4 and TRBJ2-1; TRBD1 matches at 10 bases. Germline CDR1 and CDR2: SGHNT and YYREEE (reference sequence). Trimming at V came to 5 bases and at J to 6 bases, leaving 8 bases not matched to a gene. The CDR3 length is 15 residues. CDR3 protein: CASSRDRGNGNEQFF. CDR3 nucleotides: TGTGCCAGCAGTAGGGACAGGGGAAACGGCAATGAGCAGTTCTTC.

The chain has TRBV5-1 and TRBJ2-7; 11 bases match TRBD1. J gave up 6 bases and V 4 bases, and 6 bases lay outside the gene matches. The CDR3 runs 14 residues. Germline lookup yields CDR1 SGHRS and CDR2 YFSETQ. CDR3 in amino acids: CASSPGQGGLEQYF. The CDR3, as DNA: TGCGCCAGCAGCCCGGGACAGGGGGGACTCGAGCAGTACTTC.

The genes are TRBV6-5 and TRBJ2-5, with D possibly being TRBD2 (8 bases). CDR1 is MNHEY and CDR2 is SVGAGI in the germline V gene. The CDR3 totals 15 residues. Trimming pared 6 bases from V and 4 bases from J, leaving 18 bases between. The chain's CDR3 is CASSRGLGGGETQYF. CDR3 in DNA: TGTGCCAGCAGCCGGGGACTAGGGGGCGGAGAGACCCAGTACTTC.

The chain employs TRBV11-3 and TRBJ2-7, with D possibly matching TRBD1 (5 bases). V was trimmed by 4 bases and J by 1 base, leaving 8 bases between them. The CDR3 runs 13 residues. Per the germline V gene, CDR1 is SGHNT and CDR2 is YENEEA. This CDR3 reads CASSSRQSYEQYF. The DNA of the CDR3 is TGTGCCAGCAGCTCCCGACAGTCCTACGAGCAGTACTTC.

This clone occurred a few times. The V and J genes are TRBV14 and TRBJ1-6; TRBD1 aligns across 8 bases. Germline V gene lookup returns CDR1 SGHDN and CDR2 FVKESK. The CDR3 consists of 14 residues. Germline trimming cut 7 bases from V and 7 bases from J; bases unmatched to any gene: 6. The CDR3 is CASNPTGVNSPLHF. CDR3 coding DNA: TGTGCCAGCAACCCGACAGGGGTGAATTCACCCCTCCACTTT.